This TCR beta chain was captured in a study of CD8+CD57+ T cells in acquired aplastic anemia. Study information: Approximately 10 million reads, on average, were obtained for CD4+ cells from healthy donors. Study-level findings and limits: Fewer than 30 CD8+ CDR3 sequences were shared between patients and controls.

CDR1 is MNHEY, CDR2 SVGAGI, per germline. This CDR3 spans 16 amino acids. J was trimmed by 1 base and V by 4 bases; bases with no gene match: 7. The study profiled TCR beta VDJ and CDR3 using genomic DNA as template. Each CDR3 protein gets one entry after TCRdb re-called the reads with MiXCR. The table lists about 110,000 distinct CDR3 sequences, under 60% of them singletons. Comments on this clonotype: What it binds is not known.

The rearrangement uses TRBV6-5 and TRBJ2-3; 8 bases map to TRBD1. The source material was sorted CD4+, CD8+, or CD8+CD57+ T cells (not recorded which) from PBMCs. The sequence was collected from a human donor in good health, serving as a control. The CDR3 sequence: CASSSLDRGGTDTQYF. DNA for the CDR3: TGTGCCAGCAGTTCCCTAGACAGGGGAGGCACAGATACGCAGTATTTT.